Presented here are 30 T cell receptor beta chains from one specimen sequenced in a study of blood T cell repertoires in COVID-19. Sequenced by immunoSEQ multiplex PCR; TCRdb stores in-frame clones only, minus some. The data contain tens of thousands of clones, 70% to 85% of them singletons. The sequenced material came from peripheral blood. All receptors come from a man aged 60-69 years with acute or convalescent COVID-19.

This chain joins TRBV28 and TRBJ1-6, with D maybe TRBD1 (6 bases). CDR1 is MDHEN, CDR2 SYDVKM, per germline. Trimming shortened V by 4 bases and J by 8 bases, and 15 bases separated the two germline ends. CDR3 size: 15 residues. The CDR3 here is CASSSVTEGDSPLHF. The CDR3 DNA follows: TGTGCCAGCAGTTCCGTGACTGAGGGGGATTCACCCCTCCACTTT.

This sequence joins TRBV7-9 and TRBJ1-1; perhaps TRBD1 as D (6 bases). CDR3 length equals 13 residues. Germline assignment: CDR1 SEHNR and CDR2 FQNEAQ (reference sequence). V lost 2 bases and J lost 5, with 9 bases in between. The CDR3 loop is CASSLSRGTEAFF. CDR3 DNA sequence: TGTGCCAGCAGCTTATCCAGGGGTACTGAAGCTTTCTTT.

The count of this clone is one. The rearrangement joins TRBV5-1 to TRBJ2-3; no definite D call. CDR3 length: 14 residues. V gave up 3 bases and J gave up 5 bases, with 13 bases separating them. The germline gives CDR1 SGHRS, CDR2 YFSETQ. The CDR3 sequence: CASSSLEGRDTQYF. In nucleotides, the CDR3 is TGCGCCAGCAGCTCCCTAGAAGGCCGAGATACGCAGTATTTT.

V usage is TRBV11-2 and J usage is TRBJ2-7; 8 bases are a match to TRBD1. This CDR3 is 14 amino acids long. Losses at the gene ends were 1 base for V and 6 bases for J; bases not matched to a gene: 5. Germline loops: CDR1 SGHAT, CDR2 FQNNGV. The CDR3, as DNA: TGTGCCAGCAGCTTAGCAGGGGGCTACTCCGAGCAGTACTTC. Its translation is CASSLAGGYSEQYF. The full variable domain, with the rest looked up from reference TRBV11-2 and TRBJ2-7, is EAGVAQSPRYKIIEKRQSVAFWCNPISGHATLYWYQQILGQGPKLLIQFQNNGVVDDSQLPKDRFSAERLKGVDSTLKIQPAKLEDSAVYLCASSLAGGYSEQYFGPGTRLTVT.

This clone appeared once. The chain is built from TRBV5-1 and TRBJ1-1; 11 bases map to TRBD1. The ends lost 5 bases at V and 4 bases at J; junction bases unmatched: 7. The CDR3 has 15 amino acids. The germline V gene has CDR1 SGHRS and CDR2 YFSETQ. The CDR3 nucleotides are TGCGCCAGCAGTGGACAGGGGGCGAGTGGCACTGAAGCTTTCTTT. Translation: CASSGQGASGTEAFF.

This clone has only a few counts. The J gene is TRBJ1-1, the V gene TRBV5-1, with D hard to call. The CDR3 extends over 14 amino acids. V shed 0 bases and J shed 0 bases, with 6 bases lying between them. The V gene's germline CDR1 is SGHRS and CDR2 YFSETQ. For the CDR3, the DNA is TGCGCCAGCAGCTTGGGGACTTTGAACACTGAAGCTTTCTTT. This gives the protein CASSLGTLNTEAFF.

This rearrangement joins TRBV7-2 to TRBJ1-2; D unresolved. The germline V and J ends were trimmed by 4 bases and 7 bases, with 16 bases remaining between them. The CDR3 runs to 14 residues. The germline V gene has CDR1 SGHTA and CDR2 FQGNSA. In nucleotides, the CDR3 is TGTGCCAGCAGCTCCTCCCAGTCCCCCTTTGGCTACACCTTC. Translation gives CASSSSQSPFGYTF.

This chain connects TRBV2 to TRBJ2-3, with 11 bases matching TRBD1. The junction had 6 bases not matched to a gene; V was cut back by 4 bases and J by 3 bases. CDR3 size: 16 residues. Germline CDR1 reads SNHLY; CDR2 reads FYNNEI. The CDR3 sequence is CASSVGQGARTDTQYF. The DNA for the CDR3 is TGTGCCAGCAGTGTAGGACAGGGGGCTAGGACAGATACGCAGTATTTT.

The chain has TRBV28 and TRBJ2-7, with 12 bases that match TRBD2. The CDR3 is made up of 17 amino acids. Per the germline V gene, CDR1 is MDHEN and CDR2 is SYDVKM. The trim removed 4 bases at V and 1 base at J, leaving 8 bases unmatched. The CDR3 loop reads CASSYILAGGGSYEQYF. The CDR3 nucleotides read TGTGCCAGCAGTTATATACTAGCGGGGGGAGGATCCTACGAGCAGTACTTC.

This chain connects TRBV7-8 to TRBJ1-3; 7 nucleotides align to TRBD1. This CDR3 has 15 residues. V dropped 5 bases and J dropped 4; count of bases not matched to a gene: 8. CDR1 is SGHVS and CDR2 is FQNEAQ in the germline V gene. CDR3 DNA: TGTGCCAGCAGCCCACAGACAGGGCCCGGAAACACCATATATTTT. Translated, it gives CASSPQTGPGNTIYF.

V gene TRBV2 combines with J gene TRBJ1-6; 9 bases agree with TRBD1. Germline V gives CDR1 SNHLY, CDR2 FYNNEI. The CDR3 sequence is 16 residues long. The V segment lost 7 bases and the J segment 5 bases; nucleotides outside the gene matches: 9. The CDR3 region has the DNA TGTGCCAGCAATAGGAGACAGGGGGATAATAATTCACCCCTCCACTTT. Translated, it gives CASNRRQGDNNSPLHF.

This chain links TRBV5-4 with TRBJ2-1, with 7 bases lining up with TRBD1. This CDR3 is 13 amino acids long. Germline CDR1 reads SGHNT; CDR2 reads YYREEE (reference sequence). Unmatched junction bases numbered 4, after V lost 2 bases and J lost 8 bases. The chain's CDR3 is CASSFKGADEQFF. In nucleotides, the CDR3 is TGTGCCAGCAGCTTTAAGGGGGCGGATGAGCAGTTCTTC.

V is TRBV30 and J is TRBJ2-2; possibly TRBD1 for D (6 bases). Between the trimmed V and J ends, which lost 8 bases and 6 bases, there was a span of 16 bases. The CDR3 totals 13 residues. From germline, CDR1 is GTSNPN and CDR2 SVGIG (reference sequence). The CDR3 loop is CARKTGTAGELFF. CDR3 sequence (DNA): TGTGCCCGAAAGACAGGAACGGCCGGGGAGCTGTTTTTT.

This chain links TRBV6-6 with TRBJ2-6; weak D call: TRBD2 (5 bases). The CDR3 spans 15 residues. Looked up from germline, CDR1 is MNHNY and CDR2 is SVGAGI (reference sequence). Trimming pared 2 bases from V and 3 bases from J, leaving 8 bases between. The CDR3 nucleotides are TGTGCCAGCAGTTACCCAGGACTTGGGGCCAACGTCCTGACTTTC. Amino acids: CASSYPGLGANVLTF.

The V gene is TRBV5-1, the J gene TRBJ2-2, with D possibly being TRBD2 (6 bases). CDR1 and CDR2 from the germline V gene are SGHRS and YFSETQ. The V end lost 4 bases, the J end lost 5 bases, and 12 bases lay between the germline ends. The CDR3 sequence is 14 residues long. As DNA, the CDR3 is TGCGCCAGCAGCCTCGGGGGACCTACCGGGGAGCTGTTTTTT. This gives the protein CASSLGGPTGELFF.

V is TRBV19 and J is TRBJ1-1; no definite D call. The CDR3 covers 13 residues. Germline V gene sequence: CDR1 LNHDA, CDR2 SQIVND (reference sequence). Trimming removed 3 bases from V and 4 bases from J, with 9 bases in between. In nucleotides, the CDR3 is TGTGCCAGTAGTATGGGAGTGTTCACTGAAGCTTTCTTT. It specifies CASSMGVFTEAFF.

The chain uses TRBV10-1 and TRBJ2-7, with TRBD1 as a possible D gene (6 bases). The V end was cut by 0 bases, the J end by 5 bases, with 11 bases between. Germline V gene data show CDR1 as WNHNN and CDR2 as SYGVQD (reference sequence). CDR3 length: 14 amino acids. CDR3 nucleotide sequence: TGCGCCAGCAGTGAGTCCGGGACAAACCACGAGCAGTACTTC. Protein: CASSESGTNHEQYF.

The chain employs TRBV5-6 and TRBJ2-2, with 11 bases identical to TRBD2. The CDR3 has 18 residues. V lost 3 bases to trimming and J lost 5 bases; unmatched junction nucleotides: 12. The germline CDR1 and CDR2 sequences are SGHDT and YYEEEE. The CDR3 spells CASSWRLAGQVRTGELFF. In DNA, the CDR3 is TGTGCCAGCAGCTGGCGACTAGCGGGGCAGGTTAGGACCGGGGAGCTGTTTTTT.

This sequence joins TRBV24-1 and TRBJ2-2; D uncertain. Germline CDR1 reads KGHDR; CDR2 reads SFDVKD. Trimming removed 3 bases at V and 7 bases at J, with 5 bases between. The CDR3 runs to 12 residues. The CDR3 nucleotides are TGTGCCACCAGTGATAACGGCGGGGAGCTGTTTTTT. Protein sequence: CATSDNGGELFF.

In its sample, this clone was seen a few times. The chain joins TRBV25-1 to TRBJ1-3; D is undetermined. Trimming cost V 8 bases and J 0 bases, with 8 bases left between them. Germline V gene sequence: CDR1 MGHDK, CDR2 SYGVNS. The CDR3 consists of 13 residues. The CDR3 sequence is CASVRNSGNTIYF. CDR3 in DNA: TGTGCCAGCGTCAGAAACTCTGGAAACACCATATATTTT.

The rearrangement joins TRBV27 to TRBJ2-1, with 7 bases aligning to TRBD2. Germline lookup yields CDR1 MNHEY and CDR2 SMNVEV (reference sequence). The CDR3 has 14 residues. V lost 7 bases, J lost 0 bases, and 3 bases stayed unmatched. The CDR3 coding sequence is TGTGCCAGCATGCCGGGGGGCTCCTACAATGAGCAGTTCTTC. This codes for CASMPGGSYNEQFF.

This rearrangement joins TRBV25-1 to TRBJ2-3; 13 nucleotides match TRBD2. The CDR3 sequence is 17 residues long. V was pared by 7 bases and J by 4 bases, with 11 bases of the junction left unmatched. Looked up from germline, CDR1 is MGHDK and CDR2 is SYGVNS. CDR3 DNA: TGTGCCAGCACCCCCGGGACTAGCGGGACTTTGCCAGATACGCAGTATTTT. The encoded protein is CASTPGTSGTLPDTQYF.

This clone was seen only once. The chain uses TRBV15 and TRBJ1-2, with D perhaps TRBD1 (5 bases). Germline V gene data show CDR1 as LNHNV and CDR2 as YYDKDF (reference sequence). Deletions cut 3 bases from V and 5 bases from J, with 10 bases between. This CDR3 comprises 13 residues. CDR3 amino acids: CATSSQGSYGYTF. CDR3 sequence (DNA): TGTGCCACCAGCAGCCAGGGCTCTTATGGCTACACCTTC.

The chain carries TRBV2 and TRBJ1-2; no reliable D call. CDR3 size: 14 residues. The V and J ends lost 3 bases and 5 bases respectively, with 13 bases between them. Germline-derived CDR1 and CDR2 are SNHLY and FYNNEI. In DNA form, the CDR3 reads TGTGCCAGCAGTGATGTTGGGTCGAGGTATGGCTACACCTTC. Protein: CASSDVGSRYGYTF.

This chain links TRBV4-1 with TRBJ1-5; 8 bases line up with TRBD1. Germline V gene sequence: CDR1 MGHRA, CDR2 YSYEKL. There are 14 residues in the CDR3. Trimming at V came to 6 bases and at J to 9 bases, leaving 10 bases not matched to a gene. The CDR3 reads CASSLRTGQRPQHF. CDR3 in DNA: TGCGCCAGCAGTTTAAGGACAGGGCAAAGGCCCCAGCATTTT.

The chain employs TRBV28 and TRBJ1-2; D is perhaps TRBD1 (6 bases). The CDR3 contains 12 residues. Germline assignment: CDR1 MDHEN and CDR2 SYDVKM. The ends were cut back, 8 bases at V and 8 bases at J, with 15 bases in the middle. The CDR3 DNA reads TGTGCCAGCGTCCAGGGGAATGACGGCTACACCTTC. It translates to CASVQGNDGYTF.

The chain recombines TRBV6-5 with TRBJ2-2; tentatively, D is TRBD1 (5 bases). V shed 2 bases and J shed 2 bases, with 9 bases lying between them. The CDR3 covers 15 residues. Germline assignment: CDR1 MNHEY and CDR2 SVGAGI. The CDR3 coding sequence is TGTGCCAGCAGTTACGTCAGGGAAAACACCGGGGAGCTGTTTTTT. Translating it yields CASSYVRENTGELFF.

The V call is TRBV9, the J call TRBJ2-5, with TRBD1 matching 9 bases. This CDR3 is built from 15 residues. V trimming: 0 bases; J trimming: 5 bases; junction bases outside the gene matches: 5. Germline CDR1 SGDLS, CDR2 YYNGEE. The CDR3 loop reads CASSVGTGVVETQYF. Here the CDR3 DNA reads TGTGCCAGCAGCGTAGGGACAGGGGTCGTGGAGACCCAGTACTTC.

The V call is TRBV30, the J call TRBJ1-1; D is possibly TRBD1 (6 bases). V was trimmed by 8 bases and J by 2 bases, leaving 15 bases between them. Germline V lookup: CDR1 GTSNPN, CDR2 SVGIG (reference sequence). The CDR3 extends over 13 amino acids. The CDR3 region is CAGGARINTEAFF. DNA of the CDR3: TGTGCCGGGGGGGCCAGGATTAACACTGAAGCTTTCTTT.

This rearrangement joins TRBV6-1 to TRBJ2-7; weak D call: TRBD2 (6 bases). Germline V gene lookup returns CDR1 MNHNS and CDR2 SASEGT. There are 14 residues in the CDR3. V was clipped by 3 bases and J by 4 bases, with 13 bases between them. CDR3 nucleotide sequence: TGTGCCAGCAGTGAGGGGGGTCGGACATACGAGCAGTACTTC. Translated: CASSEGGRTYEQYF.